The clone carrying this TCR beta chain was counted only a few times. Method: immunoSEQ multiplex PCR; TCRdb's copy keeps in-frame clones and lacks some. The sample lists about 530,000 clones, approximately 79% occurring once. In unsorted samples, genomic DNA was obtained using roughly 99 million PBMCs. The CDR3 consists of 13 residues. CDR1 and CDR2 (germline): MRHNA, SNTAGT. Trimming took 3 bases from V and 1 from J, leaving 4 bases between them. This specimen belongs to a study of shared clonotypes between healthy human individuals. This rearrangement joins TRBV6-4 to TRBJ1-5, with D unclear. The TCR was taken from a woman between 40 and 50 years old in good health. Some clones in this sample may be carry-over from other donors' samples. The sequenced material came from PBMCs. CDR3 protein: CASSEMSNQPQHF. In DNA, the CDR3 is TGTGCCAGCAGTGAGATGAGCAATCAGCCCCAGCATTTT.